The TCR beta chain described here comes from a study of T-cell memory formation after mild COVID-19. Researchers used 5'RACE with constant-segment primers to make TCR alpha and TCR beta cDNA libraries that carry sample barcodes and UMIs. TCRdb reprocessed the 5' RACE reads with MiXCR, giving one entry per CDR3 protein. Here the sample spans roughly 62,000 distinct CDR3 sequences, about a tenth being singletons. The receptor comes from a man aged 18-30 years who had mild COVID-19 (a few samples of this study predate the infection). Cell type and time point are not known. The sequenced sample was PBMCs or a T cell subset sorted from them (not recorded which).

The DNA for the CDR3 is TGTGCCAGCTCCCCTTCGGGACTAGGGTTGAATGAGCAGTTCTTC. Residues: CASSPSGLGLNEQFF. This chain joins TRBV18 and TRBJ2-1; the match to TRBD2 covers 8 bases. The CDR3 is 15 amino acids. Looked up from germline, CDR1 is KGHSH and CDR2 is LQKENI. J lost 7 bases, V lost 6 bases, and 11 bases had no gene match.